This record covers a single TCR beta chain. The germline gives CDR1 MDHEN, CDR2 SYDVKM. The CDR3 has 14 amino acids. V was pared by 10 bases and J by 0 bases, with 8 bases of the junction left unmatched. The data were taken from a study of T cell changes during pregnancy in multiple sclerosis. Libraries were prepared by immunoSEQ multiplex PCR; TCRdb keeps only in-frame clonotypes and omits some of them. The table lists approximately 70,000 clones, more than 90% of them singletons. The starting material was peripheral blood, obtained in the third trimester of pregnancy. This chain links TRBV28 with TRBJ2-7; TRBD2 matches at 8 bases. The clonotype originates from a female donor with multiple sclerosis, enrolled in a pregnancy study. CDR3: CATLSGGVSYEQYF. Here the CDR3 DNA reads TGTGCCACCCTGTCGGGAGGGGTCTCCTACGAGCAGTACTTC.